This passage covers 9 T cell receptor beta chains from one sample sequenced in a study of regulatory T cells in long-lasting Graves disease. Combining iRepertoire HTBI primers with Arm-PCR of CDR3 regions, the authors built TCR beta libraries. TCRdb fed the multiplex PCR reads into MiXCR, producing one record per CDR3 protein. Of about 540,000 distinct CDR3 sequences listed, approximately 15% are singletons. This sample's time point: newly diagnosed GD, antithyroid drugs for less than 3 months. From PBMCs, RNA was extracted and then used to make the TCR library. The same data also contributed to another study, on T cells in Graves' hyperthyroidism and ophthalmopathy.

The material was peripheral blood mononuclear cells (PBMCs), obtained at new diagnosis, from a patient treated with antithyroid drugs. The receptors were sampled from a man aged 25-45 years with Graves disease.

This clonotype was recorded at least ten times. This chain links TRBV7-2 with TRBJ1-2; maybe TRBD1 (6 bases). The CDR3 sequence is 14 residues long. Germline assignment: CDR1 SGHTA and CDR2 FQGNSA. V was cut by 8 bases and J by 2 bases, with 15 bases left in between. The CDR3 DNA is TGTGCCAGCGGCTCGGGGGGCAGGAACTATGGCTACACCTTC. It is translated as CASGSGGRNYGYTF.

As for this clonotype: With only one base between it and a far larger clone, this is likely a read error. CDR3 sequence reads: CASSFRGGHNEQYF. The CDR3 DNA is TGTGCCAGCAGTTTCAGGGGAGGACACAATGAGCAGTACTTC. The V and J genes are TRBV12-3 or TRBV12-4 and TRBJ2-7; TRBD1 or TRBD2 may be the D gene (6 bases each). CDR3 length: 14 amino acids. V lost 3 bases to trimming and J lost 7 bases, with 16 bases between them.

There are a few counts of this clonotype. The gene calls are TRBV20-1 and TRBJ2-7; D is undetermined. Germline CDR1 DFQATT, CDR2 SNEGSKA (reference sequence). The CDR3 has 13 amino acids. The V and J ends lost 4 bases and 3 bases respectively, with 13 bases between them. CDR3 DNA: TGCAGTGCTATTCGGGCCTGGAGCTACGAGCAGTACTTC. Translating gives CSAIRAWSYEQYF.

This clonotype was observed a few times. The V gene is TRBV19, the J gene TRBJ2-3; perhaps TRBD2 as D (5 bases). Deletions cut 7 bases from V and 0 bases from J, with 11 bases between. The CDR3 is 14 residues long. The germline CDR1 and CDR2 sequences are LNHDA and SQIVND (reference sequence). The CDR3 spells CASNFGGSTDTQYF. For the CDR3, the DNA is TGTGCCAGTAACTTCGGCGGGAGCACAGATACGCAGTATTTT. Drawing the rest from reference TRBV19 and TRBJ2-3, the complete variable domain is DGGITQSPKYLFRKEGQNVTLSCEQNLNHDAMYWYRQDPGQGLRLIYYSQIVNDFQKGDIAEGYSVSREKKESFPLTVTSAQKNPTAFYLCASNFGGSTDTQYFGPGTRLTVL.

In this sample, this clonotype turned up many times. The J gene is TRBJ2-7, the V gene TRBV11-2; 14 positions match TRBD2. The CDR3 length is 15 residues. V lost 5 bases and J lost 5; bases outside the gene matches: 5. Per germline, CDR1 SGHAT and CDR2 FQNNGV. DNA for the CDR3: TGTGCCAGCAGCAAGGGACTAGCGGGAGTACACGAGCAGTACTTC. Translation gives CASSKGLAGVHEQYF.

In its sample, this clonotype was seen a few times. The chain uses TRBV30 and TRBJ1-1, with D uncertain. The CDR3 spans 12 residues. Trimming took 2 bases from V and 2 from J, leaving 6 bases between them. From germline, CDR1 is GTSNPN and CDR2 SVGIG (reference sequence). CDR3 protein: CAWSPVNTEAFF. The DNA for the CDR3 is TGTGCCTGGAGTCCAGTAAACACTGAAGCTTTCTTT. Using reference TRBV30 and TRBJ1-1 for the parts outside the CDR3, the full variable domain is SQTIHQWPATLVQPVGSPLSLECTVEGTSNPNLYWYRQAAGRGLQLLFYSVGIGQISSEVPQNLSASRPQDRQFILSSKKLLLSDSGFYLCAWSPVNTEAFFGQGTRLTVV.

There are a few counts of this clonotype. The V gene is TRBV7-9, the J gene TRBJ1-2, with D unresolved. The CDR3 consists of 16 residues. In germline, CDR1 is SEHNR, CDR2 FQNEAQ (reference sequence). V lost 0 bases, J lost 4 bases, and 15 bases lay in between. CDR3 DNA sequence: TGTGCCAGCAGCTTAGCGCGTTGGGTAGGAAGCTATGGCTACACCTTC. Translating gives CASSLARWVGSYGYTF.

V gene TRBV10-3 combines with J gene TRBJ2-3; the match to TRBD2 covers 8 bases. V dropped 0 bases and J dropped 2; count of bases not matched to a gene: 10. Germline CDR1 reads ENHRY; CDR2 reads SYGVKD. CDR3 length: 18 residues. The CDR3 DNA sequence: TGTGCCATCAGTGAGTCAAAGTGGAGCGGGAGATCCACAGATACGCAGTATTTT. It specifies CAISESKWSGRSTDTQYF.

This clonotype was recorded at least ten times. The chain employs TRBV9 and TRBJ2-1, with 7 positions matching TRBD1. The CDR3 extends over 14 amino acids. Unmatched junction bases numbered 8, after V lost 4 bases and J lost 7 bases. Germline CDR1 reads SGDLS; CDR2 reads YYNGEE. The CDR3 nucleotides are TGTGCCAGCAGCCCAGACCAGGGGGAAAATGAGCAGTTCTTC. This codes for CASSPDQGENEQFF.